This TCR beta chain was obtained from a study of regulatory T cells in long-lasting Graves disease. Concerning this clonotype itself: The antigen is unknown.

To make TCR beta libraries, researchers used iRepertoire HTBI primers and Arm-PCR of CDR3 regions. Per the study methods: Some 57 TRBV and roughly 15 TRBJ segments were identified across samples. In TCRdb, the multiplex PCR reads were re-called with MiXCR into one record per CDR3 protein. The V and J calls and clone size come from TCRdb's table, not from the authors' own analysis. The data hold about 420,000 distinct CDR3 sequences, with 20% to 25% observed a single time. Study-level findings and limits: With persistent disease, TRBV28, TRBJ1-2 and TRBJ2-5 were the favored segments.

CDR3 length: 11 residues. Germline V CDR1 and CDR2: LNHDA, SQIVND (reference sequence). Trimming removed 10 bases at V and 4 bases at J, with 11 bases between. The time point is: persistent/refractory GD, antithyroid drugs over 5 years with positive TRAb. From RNA extracted from PBMCs, the TCR library was made. The input for sequencing was peripheral blood mononuclear cells (PBMCs), taken when the disease was refractory, from a patient treated with antithyroid drugs. The TCR originated in a female donor with Graves disease. The gene calls are TRBV19 and TRBJ2-7, with D maybe TRBD1 (6 bases). This CDR3 is CATETGYEQYF. CDR3 bases: TGTGCCACTGAAACAGGGTACGAGCAGTACTTC.